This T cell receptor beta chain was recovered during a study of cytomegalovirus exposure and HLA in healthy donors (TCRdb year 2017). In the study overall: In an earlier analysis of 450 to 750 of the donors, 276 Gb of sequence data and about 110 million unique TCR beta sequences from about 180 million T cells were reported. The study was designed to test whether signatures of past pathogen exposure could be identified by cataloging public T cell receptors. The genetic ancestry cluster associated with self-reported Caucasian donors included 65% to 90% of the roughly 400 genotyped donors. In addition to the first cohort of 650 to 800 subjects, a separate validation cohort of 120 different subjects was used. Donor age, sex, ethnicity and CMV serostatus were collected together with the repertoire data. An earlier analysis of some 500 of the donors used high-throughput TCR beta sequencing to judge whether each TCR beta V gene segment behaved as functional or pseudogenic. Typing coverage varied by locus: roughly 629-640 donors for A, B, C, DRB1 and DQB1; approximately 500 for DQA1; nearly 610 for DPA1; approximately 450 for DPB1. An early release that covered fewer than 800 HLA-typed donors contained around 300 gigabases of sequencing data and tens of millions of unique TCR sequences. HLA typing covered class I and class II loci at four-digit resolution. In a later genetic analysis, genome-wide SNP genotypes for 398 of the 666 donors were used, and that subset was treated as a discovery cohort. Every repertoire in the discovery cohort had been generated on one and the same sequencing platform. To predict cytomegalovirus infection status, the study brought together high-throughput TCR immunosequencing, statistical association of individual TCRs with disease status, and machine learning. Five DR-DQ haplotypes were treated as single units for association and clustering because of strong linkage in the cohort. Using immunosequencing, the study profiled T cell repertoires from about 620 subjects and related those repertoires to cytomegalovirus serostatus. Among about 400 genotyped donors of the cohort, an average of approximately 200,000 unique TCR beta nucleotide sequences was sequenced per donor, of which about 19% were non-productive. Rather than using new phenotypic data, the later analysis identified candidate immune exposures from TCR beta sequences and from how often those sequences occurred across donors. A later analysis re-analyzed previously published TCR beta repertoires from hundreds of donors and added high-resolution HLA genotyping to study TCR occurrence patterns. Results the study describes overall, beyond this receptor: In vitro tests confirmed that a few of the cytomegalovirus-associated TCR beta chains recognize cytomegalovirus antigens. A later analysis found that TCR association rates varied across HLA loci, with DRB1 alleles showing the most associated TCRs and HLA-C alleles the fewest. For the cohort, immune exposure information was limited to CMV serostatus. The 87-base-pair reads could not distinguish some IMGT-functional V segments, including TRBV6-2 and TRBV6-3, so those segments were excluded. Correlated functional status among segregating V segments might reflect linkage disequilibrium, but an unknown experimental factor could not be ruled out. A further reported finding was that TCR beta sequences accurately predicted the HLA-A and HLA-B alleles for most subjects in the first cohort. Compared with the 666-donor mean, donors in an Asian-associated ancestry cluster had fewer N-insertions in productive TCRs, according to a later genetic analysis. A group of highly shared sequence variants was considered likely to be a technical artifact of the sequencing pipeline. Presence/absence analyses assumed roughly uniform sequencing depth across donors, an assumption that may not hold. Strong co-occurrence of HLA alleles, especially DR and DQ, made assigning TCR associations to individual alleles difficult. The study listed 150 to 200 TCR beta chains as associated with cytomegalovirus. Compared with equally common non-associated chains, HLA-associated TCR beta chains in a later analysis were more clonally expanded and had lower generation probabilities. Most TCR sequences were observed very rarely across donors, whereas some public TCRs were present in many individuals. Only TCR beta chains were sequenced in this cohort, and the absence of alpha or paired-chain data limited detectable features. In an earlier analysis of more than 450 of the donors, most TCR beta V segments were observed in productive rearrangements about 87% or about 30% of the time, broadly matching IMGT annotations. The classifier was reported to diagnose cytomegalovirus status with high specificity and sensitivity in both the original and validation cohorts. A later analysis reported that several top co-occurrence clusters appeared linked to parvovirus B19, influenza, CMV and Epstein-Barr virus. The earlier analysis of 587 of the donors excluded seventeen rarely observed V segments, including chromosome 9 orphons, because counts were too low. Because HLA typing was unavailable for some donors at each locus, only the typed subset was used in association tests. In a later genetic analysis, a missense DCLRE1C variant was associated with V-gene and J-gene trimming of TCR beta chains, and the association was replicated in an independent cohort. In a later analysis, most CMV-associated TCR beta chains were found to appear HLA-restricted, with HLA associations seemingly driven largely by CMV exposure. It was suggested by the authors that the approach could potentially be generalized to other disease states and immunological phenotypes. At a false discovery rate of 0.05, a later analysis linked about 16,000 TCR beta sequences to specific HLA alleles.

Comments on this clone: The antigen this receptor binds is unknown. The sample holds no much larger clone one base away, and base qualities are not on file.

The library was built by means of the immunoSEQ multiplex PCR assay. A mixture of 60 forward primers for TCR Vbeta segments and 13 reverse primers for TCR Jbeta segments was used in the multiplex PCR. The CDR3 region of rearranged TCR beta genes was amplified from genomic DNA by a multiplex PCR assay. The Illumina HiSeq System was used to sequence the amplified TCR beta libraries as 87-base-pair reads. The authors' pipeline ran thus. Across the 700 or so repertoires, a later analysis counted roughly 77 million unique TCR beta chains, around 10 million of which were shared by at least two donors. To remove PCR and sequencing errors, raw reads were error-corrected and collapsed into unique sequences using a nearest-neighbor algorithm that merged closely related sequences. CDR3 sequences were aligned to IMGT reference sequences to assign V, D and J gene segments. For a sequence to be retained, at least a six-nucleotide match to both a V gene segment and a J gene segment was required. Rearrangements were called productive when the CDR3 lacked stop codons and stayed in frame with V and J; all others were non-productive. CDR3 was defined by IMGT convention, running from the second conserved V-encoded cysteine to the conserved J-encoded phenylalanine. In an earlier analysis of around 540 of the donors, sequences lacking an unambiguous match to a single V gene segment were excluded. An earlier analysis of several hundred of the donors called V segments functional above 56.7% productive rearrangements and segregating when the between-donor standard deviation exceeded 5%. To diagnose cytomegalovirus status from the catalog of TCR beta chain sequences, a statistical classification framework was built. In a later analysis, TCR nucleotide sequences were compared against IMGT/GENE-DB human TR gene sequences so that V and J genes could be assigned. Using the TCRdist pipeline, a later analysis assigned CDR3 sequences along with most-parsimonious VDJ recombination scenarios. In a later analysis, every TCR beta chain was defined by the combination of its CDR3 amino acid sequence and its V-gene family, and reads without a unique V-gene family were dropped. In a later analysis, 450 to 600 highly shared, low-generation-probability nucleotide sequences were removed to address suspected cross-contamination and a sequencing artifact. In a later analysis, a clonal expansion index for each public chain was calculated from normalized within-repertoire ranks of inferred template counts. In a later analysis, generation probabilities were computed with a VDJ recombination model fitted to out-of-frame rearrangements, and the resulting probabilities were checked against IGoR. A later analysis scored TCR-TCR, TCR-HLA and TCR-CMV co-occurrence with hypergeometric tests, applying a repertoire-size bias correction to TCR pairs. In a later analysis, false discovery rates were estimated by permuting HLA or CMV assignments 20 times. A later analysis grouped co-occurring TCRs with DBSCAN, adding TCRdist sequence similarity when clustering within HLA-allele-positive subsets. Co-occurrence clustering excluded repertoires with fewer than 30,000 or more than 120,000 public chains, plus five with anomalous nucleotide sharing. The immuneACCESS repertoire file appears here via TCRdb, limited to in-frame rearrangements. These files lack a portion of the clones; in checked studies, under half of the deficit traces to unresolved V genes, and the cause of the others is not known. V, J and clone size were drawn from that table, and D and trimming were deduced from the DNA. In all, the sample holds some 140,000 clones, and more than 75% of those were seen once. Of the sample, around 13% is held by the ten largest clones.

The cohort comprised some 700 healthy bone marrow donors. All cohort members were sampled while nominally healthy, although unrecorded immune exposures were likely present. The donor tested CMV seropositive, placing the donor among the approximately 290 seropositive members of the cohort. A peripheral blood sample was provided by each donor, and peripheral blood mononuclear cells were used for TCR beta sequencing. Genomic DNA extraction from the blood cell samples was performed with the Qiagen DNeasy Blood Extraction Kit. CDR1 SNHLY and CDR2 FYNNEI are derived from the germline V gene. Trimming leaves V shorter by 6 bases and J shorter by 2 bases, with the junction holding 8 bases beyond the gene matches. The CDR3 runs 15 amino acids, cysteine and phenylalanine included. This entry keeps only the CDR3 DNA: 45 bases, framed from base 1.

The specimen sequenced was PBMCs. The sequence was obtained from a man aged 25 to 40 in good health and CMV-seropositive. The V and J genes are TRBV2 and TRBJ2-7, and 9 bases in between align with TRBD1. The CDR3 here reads CASRDGTGLTYEQYF. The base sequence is TGTGCCAGCAGGGACGGGACAGGGTTAACCTACGAGCAGTACTTC.